Following are 3 T cell receptor beta chains from one sample sequenced in a study of response to subunit inactivated influenza vaccine. TCRdb redid the calling of the RT-PCR reads with MiXCR, one entry per CDR3 protein. This sample has hundreds of thousands of distinct CDR3 sequences; less than 20% occur once, and the top ten carry 11%. The source was PBMCs from blood, collected roughly 5 days after vaccination. The receptor set was obtained from a man between 50 and 59 years old who received an inactivated influenza vaccine.

A few counts support this clonotype. The V gene is TRBV7-2, the J gene TRBJ2-1; the D call may be TRBD1 or TRBD2 (5 bases each). The CDR3 runs to 15 residues. The germline CDR1 and CDR2 sequences are SGHTA and FQGNSA. The V and J ends lost 1 base and 8 bases respectively, with 15 bases between them. The CDR3 spells CASSLGVSRGDEQFF. Here the CDR3 DNA reads TGTGCCAGCAGCTTAGGAGTCTCTCGGGGCGATGAGCAGTTCTTC.

The J gene is TRBJ1-1, the V gene TRBV10-3; D gene unclear. Per the germline V gene, CDR1 is ENHRY and CDR2 is SYGVKD. CDR3 length: 14 amino acids. V shed 0 bases and J shed 4 bases, with 9 bases lying between them. In nucleotides, the CDR3 is TGTGCCATCAGTGAGTCCCTCGGAGGCACTGAAGCTTTCTTT. Protein product: CAISESLGGTEAFF.

The V and J genes are TRBV6-1 and TRBJ2-2; D gene uncertain. This CDR3 contains 16 residues. Trimming took 0 bases from V and 5 from J, leaving 13 bases between them. Per germline, CDR1 MNHNS and CDR2 SASEGT. CDR3 sequence: CASSEAITVRTGELFF. CDR3 coding DNA: TGTGCCAGCAGTGAAGCGATAACCGTGCGTACCGGGGAGCTGTTTTTT.